This section outlines one T cell receptor (beta chain) sequence together with its context. The immunoSEQ assay was v3. Each library reached some 2 million read pairs, or about 5-6 million at deep level. Using immunoSEQ multiplex PCR, the repertoire was profiled, and TCRdb retains in-frame clones only, with some absent. Of about 59,000 clones in the sample, around four fifths were seen once. The germline gives CDR1 LNHNV, CDR2 YYDKDF (reference sequence). The length of the CDR3 is 14 residues. V gave up 6 bases and J gave up 2 bases; unmatched junction bases: 3. The data derive from a study of TIL therapy for anti-PD-1-resistant metastatic lung cancer. In the study overall: Patients had a median age of approximately 50 years (range roughly 38-75). Most patients had lung adenocarcinoma. Median tumor mutation burden was approximately 1.5 mutations per megabase.

Indicated time point: pre-treatment sample, taken before nivolumab and TIL therapy. The sequencing used blood, collected at baseline. The origin of this receptor is a person between 25 and 80 years old with non-small cell lung cancer. The rearrangement joins TRBV15 to TRBJ2-3; 9 bases map to TRBD1. The CDR3 is CATRRTGVTDTQYF. DNA for the CDR3: TGTGCCACCAGGAGGACAGGGGTCACAGATACGCAGTATTTT.